The clone carrying this T cell receptor beta chain has a handful of counts. These data come from a study of tumor-infiltrating lymphocytes in primary liver carcinoma. Production of TCR beta cDNA used around 0.45 ug total RNA together with a constant-region primer. Each TCR beta library was derived from three nested multiplex PCR rounds that employed slightly modified ARM-PCR. Primers for the first two PCR rounds were TRBV1-TRBV30 forward primers and a C-beta reverse primer (about 10 cycles per round). One entry per CDR3 protein results from TCRdb running MiXCR on the multiplex PCR reads. The data contain about 180,000 distinct CDR3 sequences, 50% to 75% of them singletons. Germline DNA was also extracted, and blood RNA was taken from unsorted whole blood. CDR1 and CDR2 from the germline V gene are MNHEY and SVGAGI. Deletions cut 6 bases from V and 6 bases from J, with 9 bases between. This CDR3 region has 11 residues.

The receptor comes from a man aged 35 to 55 with primary liver carcinoma and hepatitis B virus infection. Sequenced sample: peripheral blood. This chain joins TRBV6-5 and TRBJ2-7, with D maybe TRBD1 (6 bases). In DNA, the CDR3 is TGTGCCAGCAGCGGACAGCTCGAGCAGTACTTC. This encodes CASSGQLEQYF.